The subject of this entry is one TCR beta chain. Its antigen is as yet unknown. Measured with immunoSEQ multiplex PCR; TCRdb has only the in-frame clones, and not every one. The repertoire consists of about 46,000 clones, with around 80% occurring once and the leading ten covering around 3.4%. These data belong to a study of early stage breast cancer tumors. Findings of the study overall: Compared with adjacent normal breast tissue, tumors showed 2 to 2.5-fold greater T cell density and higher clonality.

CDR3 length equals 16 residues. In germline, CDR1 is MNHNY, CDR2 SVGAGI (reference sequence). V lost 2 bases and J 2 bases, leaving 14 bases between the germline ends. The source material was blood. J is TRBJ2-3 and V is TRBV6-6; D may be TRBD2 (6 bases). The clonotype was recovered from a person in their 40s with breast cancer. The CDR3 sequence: CASSYEIAVPTDTQYF. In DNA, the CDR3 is TGTGCCAGCAGTTACGAAATAGCGGTCCCCACAGATACGCAGTATTTT.